The 32 T cell receptor beta chains in this list originate from one sample, sequenced in a study of T cells in Graves' hyperthyroidism and ophthalmopathy. RNA transcripts gave rise to amplified TCR beta CDR3 regions. TCR CDR3 underwent first-round RT-PCR with the HTBI primer set. TCRdb used MiXCR to reprocess the multiplex PCR reads, holding one entry per CDR3 protein. The sample has a few hundred thousand distinct CDR3 sequences, 14% seen once. The sample taken for sequencing was blood. These receptors came from a woman aged 25 to 39 with Graves' hyperthyroidism that later progressed to Graves' ophthalmopathy.

Comments on this clonotype: A much larger clone lies a single base off, so this may be a read error. The chain recombines TRBV27 with TRBJ2-1; no reliable D call. With 7 bases removed from V and 10 bases from J, the gap between germline ends came to 14 bases. There are 12 residues in the CDR3. Per the germline V gene, CDR1 is MNHEY and CDR2 is SMNVEV (reference sequence). The CDR3 region has the DNA TGTGCCAGCAACGGAGACCGCAGGGAGCAGTTCTTC. This encodes CASNGDRREQFF.

This clonotype was observed at least ten times. The V call is TRBV12-3 or TRBV12-4, the J call TRBJ2-1; TRBD2 matches 8 bases. The V and J ends lost 4 bases and 4 bases, in that order; junction bases with no gene match: 6. The CDR3 has 15 amino acids. The CDR3 bases are TGTGCCAGCAGTTACCTTAGCGGGGTTTACAATGAGCAGTTCTTC. Its translation: CASSYLSGVYNEQFF.

This clonotype was detected ten times or more. The chain recombines TRBV12-3 or TRBV12-4 with TRBJ1-5; tentative D call: TRBD1 (5 bases). V was cut by 1 base and J by 7 bases, with 11 bases left in between. The CDR3 is made up of 14 amino acids. CDR3 in DNA: TGTGCCAGCAGTTTAGAAGGGGAAGAACAGCCCCAGCATTTT. Encoded protein: CASSLEGEEQPQHF.

About this clonotype: This may be a read error: a much more frequent sequence differs by one nucleotide. V gene TRBV30 combines with J gene TRBJ1-1, with D possibly matching TRBD1 (6 bases). CDR1 and CDR2 (germline): GTSNPN, SVGIG (reference sequence). The V gene lost 1 base and the J gene lost 6 bases, with 18 bases spanning the gap. The CDR3 contains 15 residues. In DNA, the CDR3 is TGTGCCTGGAGTGCCCCACAGGGCGTTATGCCTGAAGCTTTCTTT. It yields the protein CAWSAPQGVMPEAFF.

The rearrangement links TRBV6-1 to TRBJ2-2, with TRBD1 as a possible D gene (5 bases). This CDR3 spans 15 amino acids. Trimming stripped 10 bases from V and 7 bases from J, with 22 bases between. Germline V gives CDR1 MNHNS, CDR2 SASEGT. The CDR3 coding sequence is TGTGCCACCAACCAGCATTGGCAGGGTGGCGGGGAGCTGTTTTTT. Its protein product is CATNQHWQGGGELFF.

In its sample, this clonotype was seen a few times. V gene TRBV27 combines with J gene TRBJ2-5; 7 bases are shared with TRBD2. Germline V lookup: CDR1 MNHEY, CDR2 SMNVEV (reference sequence). The V and J ends lost 3 bases and 1 base, in that order; junction bases with no gene match: 5. This CDR3 is built from 15 residues. CDR3 amino acids: CASSFAGATQETQYF. The CDR3 DNA sequence: TGTGCCAGCAGTTTTGCGGGAGCAACCCAAGAGACCCAGTACTTC.

This clonotype was observed at least ten times. V usage is TRBV2 and J usage is TRBJ1-2; 7 bases align to TRBD1. This CDR3 has 14 residues. The J segment lost 0 bases and the V segment lost 6 bases, leaving 4 bases of the junction unmatched. The germline CDR1 and CDR2 sequences are SNHLY and FYNNEI. CDR3 sequence (DNA): TGTGCCAGCAGGAGCAGGGGGTCTAACTATGGCTACACCTTC. It translates to CASRSRGSNYGYTF.

There are many counts of this clonotype. The genes are TRBV11-3 and TRBJ2-1; D remains unclear. The CDR3 sequence is 12 residues long. V was cut by 5 bases and J by 9 bases, with 11 bases left in between. The germline V gene has CDR1 SGHNT and CDR2 YENEEA. The CDR3 DNA is TGTGCCAGCAGCCCCCAGACGCTTGAGCAGTTCTTC. Its translation is CASSPQTLEQFF.

Regarding this clonotype: This may be a read error, as it is one base from a much larger clone. The V gene is TRBV28, the J gene TRBJ1-1; D unclear. The V gene's germline CDR1 is MDHEN and CDR2 SYDVKM. This CDR3 spans 13 amino acids. V lost 6 bases and J lost 1, with 9 bases in between. The CDR3 coding sequence is TGTGCCAGCAGACAGCGAAAGAACACTGAAGCTTTCTTT. Translation gives CASRQRKNTEAFF.

This clonotype was found many times. This chain links TRBV29-1 with TRBJ2-5, with 8 positions matching TRBD1. With V trimmed by 1 base and J by 3 bases, 16 bases remained unmatched. Germline V gene sequence: CDR1 SQVTM, CDR2 ANQGSEA. This CDR3 contains 18 residues. The CDR3 spells CSVEGVFRGQMREETQYF. The CDR3 coding sequence is TGCAGCGTTGAAGGCGTTTTCAGGGGGCAGATGCGGGAAGAGACCCAGTACTTC.

The chain couples TRBV6-1 to TRBJ1-5; TRBD1 matches at 8 bases. The CDR3 is 14 residues long. V lost 4 bases to trimming and J lost 5 bases; unmatched junction nucleotides: 4. The germline gives CDR1 MNHNS, CDR2 SASEGT. The CDR3 DNA reads as TGTGCCAGCAGTGGAGACAGGGGAGATCAGCCCCAGCATTTT. Its translation is CASSGDRGDQPQHF.

This chain joins TRBV29-1 and TRBJ2-1; TRBD2 aligns across 13 bases. V lost 4 bases and J lost 8; bases outside the gene matches: 5. Germline CDR1 is SQVTM and CDR2 is ANQGSEA. CDR3 length: 14 residues. Here the CDR3 reads CSVVLAGGPYEQFF. The CDR3 bases are TGCAGCGTTGTACTAGCGGGAGGGCCCTATGAGCAGTTCTTC.

This clonotype appeared many times. The DNA for the CDR3 is TGTGCCAGCAGCCGCTACGGACTATCCTACGAGCAGTACTTC. Translation: CASSRYGLSYEQYF. The chain recombines TRBV12-3 or TRBV12-4 with TRBJ2-7, with D perhaps matching TRBD2 (6 bases). V lost 6 bases, J lost 1 base, and 13 bases lay in between. The CDR3 is made up of 14 amino acids.

This clonotype was observed at least ten times. This sequence joins TRBV24-1 and TRBJ2-3; TRBD2 matches 14 bases. Trimming at V came to 7 bases and at J to 4 bases, leaving 6 bases not matched to a gene. Germline assignment: CDR1 KGHDR and CDR2 SFDVKD. The CDR3 is made up of 16 amino acids. DNA of the CDR3: TGTGCCACCAGGGGGACTAGCGGGAGTTCCGCAGATACGCAGTATTTT. It encodes CATRGTSGSSADTQYF.

The chain couples TRBV5-1 to TRBJ2-5, with D possibly being TRBD2 (6 bases). V lost 1 base, J lost 4 bases, and 11 bases lay in between. Germline CDR1 is SGHRS and CDR2 is YFSETQ. This CDR3 has 14 residues. CDR3 residues: CASSLSGVGETQYF. The CDR3 bases are TGCGCCAGCAGCTTGTCGGGGGTAGGAGAGACCCAGTACTTC. Combining the CDR3 with reference TRBV5-1 and TRBJ2-5 gives the whole variable domain KAGVTQTPRYLIKTRGQQVTLSCSPISGHRSVSWYQQTPGQGLQFLFEYFSETQRNKGNFPGRFSGRQFSNSRSEMNVSTLELGDSALYLCASSLSGVGETQYFGPGTRLLVL.

This clonotype was picked up many times. The chain recombines TRBV20-1 with TRBJ2-1, with D unclear. V shed 0 bases and J shed 2 bases, with 11 bases lying between them. Per germline, CDR1 DFQATT and CDR2 SNEGSKA (reference sequence). This CDR3 is 15 amino acids long. CDR3 DNA sequence: TGCAGTGCTAGAGATTGGCGGAATGCCTACAATGAGCAGTTCTTC. This gives the protein CSARDWRNAYNEQFF.

This clonotype came up a few times. This chain's CDR3 is CASQRTSQAYEQYF. The DNA of the CDR3 is TGTGCCAGCCAACGAACTAGCCAGGCCTACGAGCAGTACTTC. The chain employs TRBV6-1 and TRBJ2-7; TRBD2 is a possible D gene (6 bases). V lost 8 bases, J lost 2 bases, and 16 bases lay in between. Germline CDR1 is MNHNS and CDR2 is SASEGT. The CDR3 runs to 14 residues.

The chain combines TRBV3-1 with TRBJ2-2; 7 nucleotides line up with TRBD2. Germline V lookup: CDR1 LGHDT, CDR2 YNNKEL (reference sequence). This CDR3 spans 16 amino acids. Unmatched junction bases numbered 9, after V lost 3 bases and J lost 5 bases. The CDR3 coding sequence is TGTGCCAGCAGCCAGACGGACTGGGGAGGGACCGGGGAGCTGTTTTTT. Its translation is CASSQTDWGGTGELFF.

This clonotype came up many times. The V gene is TRBV7-9, the J gene TRBJ2-7, with TRBD2 identical over 7 bases. V shed 2 bases, J shed 3 bases, and the junction held 1 base outside the gene matches. Germline values: CDR1 SEHNR, CDR2 FQNEAQ (reference sequence). The CDR3 runs 13 residues. The CDR3 DNA sequence: TGTGCCAGCAGCTTATGGGGGGGCTACGAGCAGTACTTC. Translating gives CASSLWGGYEQYF.

This clonotype was counted ten times or more. V and J are TRBV11-3 and TRBJ2-7; D perhaps matches TRBD1 (5 bases). V was clipped by 5 bases and J by 2 bases, with 16 bases between them. CDR3 length: 15 residues. Germline CDR1 reads SGHNT; CDR2 reads YENEEA. CDR3 sequence: CASSLVGHTPYEQYF. The DNA of the CDR3 is TGTGCCAGCAGCCTCGTTGGACATACGCCCTACGAGCAGTACTTC.

V usage is TRBV7-2 and J usage is TRBJ2-1; D gene ambiguous. The CDR3 sequence is 11 residues long. Germline-derived CDR1 and CDR2 are SGHTA and FQGNSA. V lost 10 bases and J lost 4, with 8 bases in between. The CDR3 DNA sequence: TGTGCCATCGAGGTATACAATGAGCAGTTCTTC. Amino acid sequence: CAIEVYNEQFF.

The table lists this clonotype with many counts. The V call is TRBV6-2 or TRBV6-3, the J call TRBJ2-4, with TRBD2 matching 10 bases. The ends lost 5 bases at V and 4 bases at J; junction bases unmatched: 2. Germline V lookup: CDR1 MNHEY, CDR2 SVGEGT. There are 14 residues in the CDR3. DNA for the CDR3: TGTGCCAGCAGTCCAGCGGGAGGGAAAAACATTCAGTACTTC. Residues: CASSPAGGKNIQYF.

This clonotype was counted at least ten times. The chain uses TRBV6-1 and TRBJ2-7; 7 bases are shared with TRBD1. This CDR3 contains 15 residues. V lost 5 bases, J lost 4 bases, and 11 bases stayed unmatched. Per germline, CDR1 MNHNS and CDR2 SASEGT. CDR3 in amino acids: CASSYEEGASYEQYF. The CDR3 nucleotides are TGTGCCAGCAGTTATGAAGAGGGGGCTAGTTACGAGCAGTACTTC.

The CDR3 DNA follows: TGTGCCATCAGGAATATGGGACAGCATGGCTACACCTTC. Translation gives CAIRNMGQHGYTF. V is TRBV10-3 and J is TRBJ1-2; 7 bases align to TRBD1. The V and J ends lost 6 bases and 6 bases, in that order; junction bases with no gene match: 7. This CDR3 region has 13 residues. Germline CDR1 is ENHRY and CDR2 is SYGVKD.

In this sample, this clonotype turned up a few times. V is TRBV20-1 and J is TRBJ2-7; D is uncertain. Trimming pared 3 bases from V and 0 bases from J, leaving 9 bases between. The CDR3 consists of 13 residues. Germline CDR1 DFQATT, CDR2 SNEGSKA (reference sequence). This CDR3 reads CSASDGVSYEQYF. The CDR3 nucleotides are TGCAGTGCTAGTGACGGAGTCTCCTACGAGCAGTACTTC.

At least ten counts were recorded for this clonotype. The rearrangement joins TRBV28 to TRBJ2-3, with D perhaps given as TRBD1 or TRBD2 (5 bases each). The CDR3 length is 15 residues. Per the germline V gene, CDR1 is MDHEN and CDR2 is SYDVKM. Trimming took 6 bases from V and 3 from J, leaving 16 bases between them. The CDR3 nucleotides read TGTGCCAGCAGCGGGGCGCCTGGGAGTACAGATACGCAGTATTTT. Translation: CASSGAPGSTDTQYF.

This clonotype was seen many times. The CDR3 reads CASRKGTSGTYNEQFF. CDR3 coding DNA: TGTGCCAGTAGAAAAGGGACTAGCGGGACCTACAATGAGCAGTTCTTC. The chain joins TRBV19 to TRBJ2-1; 13 positions agree with TRBD2. J was trimmed by 2 bases and V by 6 bases; bases with no gene match: 4. The germline gives CDR1 LNHDA, CDR2 SQIVND (reference sequence). This CDR3 has 16 amino acids. Filled out from reference TRBV19 and TRBJ2-1, the complete variable domain reads DGGITQSPKYLFRKEGQNVTLSCEQNLNHDAMYWYRQDPGQGLRLIYYSQIVNDFQKGDIAEGYSVSREKKESFPLTVTSAQKNPTAFYLCASRKGTSGTYNEQFFGPGTRLTVL.

This clonotype was counted only a few times. V and J are TRBV4-1 and TRBJ2-1, with 10 bases identical to TRBD2. CDR3 length equals 15 residues. CDR1 and CDR2 (germline): MGHRA, YSYEKL. V shed 2 bases and J 6 bases; nucleotides not matched to a gene: 4. CDR3 in amino acids: CASSQLAGARNEQFF. CDR3 coding DNA: TGCGCCAGCAGCCAACTAGCGGGAGCCCGCAATGAGCAGTTCTTC.

This clonotype was observed at least ten times. The rearrangement joins TRBV6-5 to TRBJ1-2, with TRBD1 as a possible D gene (5 bases). The CDR3 sequence is 15 residues long. The V gene lost 0 bases and the J gene lost 4 bases, with 12 bases spanning the gap. Germline V CDR1 and CDR2: MNHEY, SVGAGI. CDR3 bases: TGTGCCAGCAGTTACTCGGCAGGCCAGGGCTATGGCTACACCTTC. Amino acids: CASSYSAGQGYGYTF.

V usage is TRBV27 and J usage is TRBJ2-7; TRBD1 matches at 7 bases. The germline V gene has CDR1 MNHEY and CDR2 SMNVEV (reference sequence). CDR3 size: 14 residues. V shed 6 bases and J 1 base; nucleotides not matched to a gene: 6. Here the CDR3 DNA reads TGTGCCAGCAGGTTGAGGGGGCCTTCCTACGAGCAGTACTTC. Amino acids: CASRLRGPSYEQYF.

This clonotype was seen ten or more times. V gene TRBV12-3 or TRBV12-4 combines with J gene TRBJ2-1; TRBD2 might be the D (6 bases). The CDR3 contains 14 residues. The V and J ends lost 5 bases and 8 bases respectively, with 16 bases between them. The CDR3 nucleotides are TGTGCCAGCAGTCGACTCTCCCCTAGCGATGAGCAGTTCTTC. Residues: CASSRLSPSDEQFF.

This chain links TRBV30 with TRBJ2-6, with D perhaps matching TRBD1 or TRBD2 (7 bases each). The CDR3 contains 14 residues. Trimming left V 4 bases short and J 12 bases short, with 19 bases between. Germline assignment: CDR1 GTSNPN and CDR2 SVGIG (reference sequence). CDR3 in DNA: TGTGCCTGGACCAGGGGGGGGGACTTTGGCGTCCTGACTTTC. Translated: CAWTRGGDFGVLTF.